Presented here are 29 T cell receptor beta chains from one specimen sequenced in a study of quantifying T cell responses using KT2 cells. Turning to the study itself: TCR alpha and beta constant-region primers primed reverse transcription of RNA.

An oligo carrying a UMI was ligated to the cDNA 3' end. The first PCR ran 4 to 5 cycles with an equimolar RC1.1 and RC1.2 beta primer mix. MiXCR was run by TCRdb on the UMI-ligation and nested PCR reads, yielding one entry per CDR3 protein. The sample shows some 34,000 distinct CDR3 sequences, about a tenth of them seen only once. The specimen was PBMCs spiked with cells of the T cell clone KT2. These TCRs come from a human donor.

CDR3 in amino acids: CSIRQGENTEAFF. The CDR3 nucleotides read TGCAGCATCCGACAGGGGGAAAACACTGAAGCTTTCTTT. The rearrangement uses TRBV29-1 and TRBJ1-1, with 9 bases identical to TRBD1. The germline gives CDR1 SQVTM, CDR2 ANQGSEA. V shed 8 bases, J shed 2 bases, and the junction held 6 bases outside the gene matches. The CDR3 contains 13 residues.

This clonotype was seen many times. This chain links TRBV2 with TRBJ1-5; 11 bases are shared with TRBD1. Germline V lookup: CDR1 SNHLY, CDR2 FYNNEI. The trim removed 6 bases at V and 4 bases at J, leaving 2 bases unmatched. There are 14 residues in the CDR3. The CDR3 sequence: CASSRDRGNQPQHF. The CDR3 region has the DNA TGTGCCAGCAGCCGGGACAGGGGGAATCAGCCCCAGCATTTT.

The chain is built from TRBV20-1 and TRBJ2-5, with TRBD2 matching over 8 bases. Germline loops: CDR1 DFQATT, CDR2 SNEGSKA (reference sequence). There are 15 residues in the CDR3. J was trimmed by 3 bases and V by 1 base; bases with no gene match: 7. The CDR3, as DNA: TGCAGTGCTAGAGCGCCAGCGGGGGCCGAAGAGACCCAGTACTTC. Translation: CSARAPAGAEETQYF.

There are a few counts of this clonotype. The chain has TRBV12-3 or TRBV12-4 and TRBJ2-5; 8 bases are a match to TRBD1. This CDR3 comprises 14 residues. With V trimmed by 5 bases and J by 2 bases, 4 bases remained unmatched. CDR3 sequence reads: CASSPGDRQETQYF. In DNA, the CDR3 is TGTGCCAGCAGTCCCGGGGACAGGCAAGAGACCCAGTACTTC.

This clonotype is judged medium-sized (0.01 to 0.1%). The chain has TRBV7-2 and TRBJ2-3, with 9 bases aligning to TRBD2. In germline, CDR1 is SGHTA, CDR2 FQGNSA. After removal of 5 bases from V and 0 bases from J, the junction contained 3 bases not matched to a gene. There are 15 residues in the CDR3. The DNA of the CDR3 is TGTGCCAGCAGCGTTACTAGCGGGAGCACAGATACGCAGTATTTT. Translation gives CASSVTSGSTDTQYF.

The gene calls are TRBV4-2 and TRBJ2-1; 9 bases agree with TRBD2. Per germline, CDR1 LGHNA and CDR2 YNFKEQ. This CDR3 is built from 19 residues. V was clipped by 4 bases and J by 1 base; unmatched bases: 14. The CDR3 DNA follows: TGTGCCAGCAGCCTAACTCAGGGGCGGGGGGGCCGGTCCTACAATGAGCAGTTCTTC. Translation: CASSLTQGRGGRSYNEQFF.

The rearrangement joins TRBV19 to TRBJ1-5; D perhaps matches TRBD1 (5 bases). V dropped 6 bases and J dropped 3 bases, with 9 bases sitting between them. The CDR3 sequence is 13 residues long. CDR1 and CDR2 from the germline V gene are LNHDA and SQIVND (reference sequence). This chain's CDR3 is CASSGHPNQPQHF. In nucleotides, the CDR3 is TGTGCCAGTAGCGGACACCCCAATCAGCCCCAGCATTTT.

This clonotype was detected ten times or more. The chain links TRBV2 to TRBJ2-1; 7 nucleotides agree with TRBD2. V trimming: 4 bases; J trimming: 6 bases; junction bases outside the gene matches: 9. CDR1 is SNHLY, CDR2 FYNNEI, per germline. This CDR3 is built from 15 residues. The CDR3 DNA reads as TGTGCCAGCAGTGTAGAGGCTAGCGGAGCCAATGAGCAGTTCTTC. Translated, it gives CASSVEASGANEQFF.

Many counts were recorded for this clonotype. The CDR3 DNA follows: TGTGCCACCAGCAGAAGCCGTGGGACAGGGCTTAATGAAAAACTGTTTTTT. Amino acids: CATSRSRGTGLNEKLFF. This chain uses TRBV15 with TRBJ1-4, with 9 bases identical to TRBD1. CDR3 length: 17 residues. Germline values: CDR1 LNHNV, CDR2 YYDKDF (reference sequence). After removal of 2 bases from V and 4 bases from J, the junction contained 8 bases not matched to a gene.

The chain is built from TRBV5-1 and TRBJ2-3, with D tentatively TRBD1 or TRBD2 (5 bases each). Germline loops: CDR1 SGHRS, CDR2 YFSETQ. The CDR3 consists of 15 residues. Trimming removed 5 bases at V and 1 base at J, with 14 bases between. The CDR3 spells CASRQTLGGTDTQYF. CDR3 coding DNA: TGCGCCAGCAGACAGACCCTGGGGGGCACAGATACGCAGTATTTT.

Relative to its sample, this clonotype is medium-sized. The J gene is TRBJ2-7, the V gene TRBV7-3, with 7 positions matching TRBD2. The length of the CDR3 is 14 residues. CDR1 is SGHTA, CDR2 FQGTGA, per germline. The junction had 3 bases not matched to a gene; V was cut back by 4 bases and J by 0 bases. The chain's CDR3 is CASSSRDYSYEQYF. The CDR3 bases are TGTGCCAGCAGCTCCCGGGACTACTCCTACGAGCAGTACTTC.

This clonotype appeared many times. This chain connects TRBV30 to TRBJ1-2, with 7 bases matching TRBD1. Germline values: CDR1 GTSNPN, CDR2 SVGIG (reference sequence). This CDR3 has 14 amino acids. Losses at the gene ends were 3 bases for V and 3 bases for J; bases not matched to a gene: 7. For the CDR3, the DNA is TGTGCCTGGAGCCGGGACAGAGCTCACTATGGCTACACCTTC. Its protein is CAWSRDRAHYGYTF.

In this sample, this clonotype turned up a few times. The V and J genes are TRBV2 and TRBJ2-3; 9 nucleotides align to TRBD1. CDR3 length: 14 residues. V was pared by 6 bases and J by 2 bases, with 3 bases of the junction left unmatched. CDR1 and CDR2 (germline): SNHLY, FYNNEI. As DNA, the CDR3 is TGTGCCAGCAGCTCACAGGGGGCCACAGATACGCAGTATTTT. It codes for CASSSQGATDTQYF.

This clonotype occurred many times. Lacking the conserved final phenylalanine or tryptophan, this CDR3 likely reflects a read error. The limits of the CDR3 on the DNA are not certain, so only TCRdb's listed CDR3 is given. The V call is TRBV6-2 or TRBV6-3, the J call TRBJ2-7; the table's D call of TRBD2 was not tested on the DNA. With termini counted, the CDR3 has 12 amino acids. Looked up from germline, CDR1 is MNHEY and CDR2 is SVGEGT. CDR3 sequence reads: CASSNTSGGPPG.

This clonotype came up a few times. CDR3: CSATSPSGRALEQFF. The CDR3 nucleotides read TGCAGTGCTACCTCTCCTAGCGGGAGGGCCCTTGAGCAGTTCTTC. J is TRBJ2-1 and V is TRBV20-1; TRBD2 matches 12 bases. Trimming took 4 bases from V and 9 from J; bases not matched to a gene: 10. Germline CDR1 reads DFQATT; CDR2 reads SNEGSKA (reference sequence). There are 15 residues in the CDR3.

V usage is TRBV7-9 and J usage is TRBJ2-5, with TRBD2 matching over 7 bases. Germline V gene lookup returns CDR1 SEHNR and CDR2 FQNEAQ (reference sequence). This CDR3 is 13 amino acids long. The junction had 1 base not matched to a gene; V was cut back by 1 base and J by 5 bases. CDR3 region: CASSLEGGETQYF. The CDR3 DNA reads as TGTGCCAGCAGCTTAGAGGGAGGGGAGACCCAGTACTTC.

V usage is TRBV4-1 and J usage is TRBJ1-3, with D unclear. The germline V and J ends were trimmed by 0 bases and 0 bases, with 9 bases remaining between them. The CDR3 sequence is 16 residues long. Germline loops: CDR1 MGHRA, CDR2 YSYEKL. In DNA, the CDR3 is TGCGCCAGCAGCCAAGATCCCGCCAACTCTGGAAACACCATATATTTT. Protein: CASSQDPANSGNTIYF.

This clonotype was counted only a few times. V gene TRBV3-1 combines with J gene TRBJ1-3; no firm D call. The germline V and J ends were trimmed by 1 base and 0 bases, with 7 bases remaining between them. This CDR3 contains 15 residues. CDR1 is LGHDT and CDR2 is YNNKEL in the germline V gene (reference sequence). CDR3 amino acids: CASSQGGSSGNTIYF. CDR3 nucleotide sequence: TGTGCCAGCAGCCAAGGAGGCAGCTCTGGAAACACCATATATTTT.

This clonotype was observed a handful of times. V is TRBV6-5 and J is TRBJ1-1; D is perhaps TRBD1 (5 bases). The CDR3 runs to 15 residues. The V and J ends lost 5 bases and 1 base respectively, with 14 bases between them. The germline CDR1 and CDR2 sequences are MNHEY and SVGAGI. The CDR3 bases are TGTGCCAGCAGTAGGACACTACCATCGAACACTGAAGCTTTCTTT. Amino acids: CASSRTLPSNTEAFF.

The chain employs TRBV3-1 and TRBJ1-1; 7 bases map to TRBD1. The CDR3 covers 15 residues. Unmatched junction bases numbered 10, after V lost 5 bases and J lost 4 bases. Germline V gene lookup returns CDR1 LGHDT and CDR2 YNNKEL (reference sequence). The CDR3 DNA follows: TGTGCCAGCAGCTTCCGACCCGGGACAGTCACTGAAGCTTTCTTT. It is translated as CASSFRPGTVTEAFF. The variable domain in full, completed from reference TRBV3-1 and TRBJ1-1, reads DTAVSQTPKYLVTQMGNDKSIKCEQNLGHDTMYWYKQDSKKFLKIMFSYNNKELIINETVPNRFSPKSPDKAHLNLHINSLELGDSAVYFCASSFRPGTVTEAFFGQGTRLTVV.

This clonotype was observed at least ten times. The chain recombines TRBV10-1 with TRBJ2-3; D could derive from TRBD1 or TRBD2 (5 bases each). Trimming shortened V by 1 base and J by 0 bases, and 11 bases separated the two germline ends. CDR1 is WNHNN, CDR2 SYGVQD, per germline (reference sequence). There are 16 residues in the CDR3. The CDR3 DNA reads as TGCGCCAGCAGTGAGTACGGGACCGCTAGCACAGATACGCAGTATTTT. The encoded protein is CASSEYGTASTDTQYF.

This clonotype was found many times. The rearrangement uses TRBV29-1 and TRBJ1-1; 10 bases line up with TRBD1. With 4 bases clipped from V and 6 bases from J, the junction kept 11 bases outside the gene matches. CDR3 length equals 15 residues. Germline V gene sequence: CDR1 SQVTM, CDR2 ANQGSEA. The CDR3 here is CSVGGTGDAVAEAFF. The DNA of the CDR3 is TGCAGCGTTGGGGGGACAGGGGACGCGGTCGCTGAAGCTTTCTTT.

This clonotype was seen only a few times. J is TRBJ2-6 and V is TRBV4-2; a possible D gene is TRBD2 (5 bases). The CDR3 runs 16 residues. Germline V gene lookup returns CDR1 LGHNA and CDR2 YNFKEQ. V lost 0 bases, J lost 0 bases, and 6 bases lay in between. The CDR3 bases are TGTGCCAGCAGCCAAGAGAGGGACTCTGGGGCCAACGTCCTGACTTTC. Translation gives CASSQERDSGANVLTF.

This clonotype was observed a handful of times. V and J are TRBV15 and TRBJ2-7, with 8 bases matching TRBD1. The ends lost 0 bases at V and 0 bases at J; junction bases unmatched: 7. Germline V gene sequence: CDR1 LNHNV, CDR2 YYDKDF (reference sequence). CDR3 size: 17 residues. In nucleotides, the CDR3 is TGTGCCACCAGCAGAGAGCGCTCGGACAGGGCCTCCTACGAGCAGTACTTC. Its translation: CATSRERSDRASYEQYF.

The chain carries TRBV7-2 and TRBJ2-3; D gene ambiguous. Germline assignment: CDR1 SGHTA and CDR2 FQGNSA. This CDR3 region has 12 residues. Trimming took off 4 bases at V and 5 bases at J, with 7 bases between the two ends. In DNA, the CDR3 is TGTGCCAGCAGCTGGGATAGAGATACGCAGTATTTT. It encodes CASSWDRDTQYF.

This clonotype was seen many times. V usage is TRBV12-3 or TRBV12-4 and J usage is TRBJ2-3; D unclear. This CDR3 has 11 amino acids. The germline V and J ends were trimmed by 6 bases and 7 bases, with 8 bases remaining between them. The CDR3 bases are TGTGCCAGCAGCCCTTCCAATACGCAGTATTTT. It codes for CASSPSNTQYF.

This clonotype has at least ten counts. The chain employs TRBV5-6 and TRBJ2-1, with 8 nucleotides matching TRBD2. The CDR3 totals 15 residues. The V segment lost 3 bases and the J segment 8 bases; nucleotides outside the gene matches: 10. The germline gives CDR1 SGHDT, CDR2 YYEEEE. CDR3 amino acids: CASSSQRERRDEQFF. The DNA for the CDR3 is TGTGCCAGCAGCTCCCAGCGGGAGAGGAGGGATGAGCAGTTCTTC.

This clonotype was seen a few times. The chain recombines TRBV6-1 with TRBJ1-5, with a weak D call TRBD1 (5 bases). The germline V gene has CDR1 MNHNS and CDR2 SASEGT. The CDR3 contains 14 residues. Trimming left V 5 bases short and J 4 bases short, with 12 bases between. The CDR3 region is CASSNHRSNQPQHF. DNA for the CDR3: TGTGCCAGCAGTAACCACAGGAGTAATCAGCCCCAGCATTTT.

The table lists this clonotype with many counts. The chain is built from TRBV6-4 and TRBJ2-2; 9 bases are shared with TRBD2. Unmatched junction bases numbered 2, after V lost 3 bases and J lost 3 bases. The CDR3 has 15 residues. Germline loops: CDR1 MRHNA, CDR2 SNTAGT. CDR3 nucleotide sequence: TGTGCCAGCAGTGAGCGGGGGGGCGACACCGGGGAGCTGTTTTTT. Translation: CASSERGGDTGELFF.